This T cell receptor beta chain was sequenced in a study of T cell repertoires in cytomegalovirus infection. About the research overall: Peptides in the study included HLA-C-restricted and HLA-B-restricted CMV epitopes. Matching HLA type, along with CMV infection, was indicated by public TCR beta signatures.

TCRdb re-derived calls from the reads in MiXCR, one entry per CDR3 protein. The sample carries 90,000 to 110,000 distinct CDR3 sequences, roughly 30% recorded once. This CDR3 region has 16 residues. V trimming: 3 bases; J trimming: 2 bases; junction bases outside the gene matches: 5. Germline CDR1 is SGHDN and CDR2 is FVKESK. About this clonotype: Its specificity is not known.

This material consisted of CD8+ T cells from cultured PBMCs, taken from culture after CMV antigen stimulation. The origin of this receptor is a human donor in good health (CMV status not recorded). Some clones in this sample may be carry-over from other donors' samples. The rearrangement joins TRBV14 to TRBJ2-5, with 11 bases identical to TRBD2. The CDR3 region has the DNA TGTGCCAGCAGCCAGGCGGGACTAGCGGTACAAGAGACCCAGTACTTC. Its translation is CASSQAGLAVQETQYF.